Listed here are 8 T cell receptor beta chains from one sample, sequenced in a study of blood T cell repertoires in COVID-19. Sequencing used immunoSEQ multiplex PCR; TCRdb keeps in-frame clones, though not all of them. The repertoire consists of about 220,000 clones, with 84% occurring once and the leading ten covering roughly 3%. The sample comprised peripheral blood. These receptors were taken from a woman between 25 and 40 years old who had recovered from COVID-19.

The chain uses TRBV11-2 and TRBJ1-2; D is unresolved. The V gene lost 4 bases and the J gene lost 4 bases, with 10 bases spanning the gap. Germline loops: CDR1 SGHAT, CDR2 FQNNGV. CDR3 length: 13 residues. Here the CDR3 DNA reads TGTGCCAGCAGCTCATCAGGATTCTATGGCTACACCTTC. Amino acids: CASSSSGFYGYTF.

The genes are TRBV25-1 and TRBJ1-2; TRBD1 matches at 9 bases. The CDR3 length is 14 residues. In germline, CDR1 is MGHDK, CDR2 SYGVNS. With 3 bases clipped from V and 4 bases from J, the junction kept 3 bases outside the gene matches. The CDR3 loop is CASSDPQGAYGYTF. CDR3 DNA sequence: TGTGCCAGCAGTGATCCACAGGGGGCCTATGGCTACACCTTC.

Written as DNA, the CDR3 is TGTGCCTGGTTACAGGACTATGGCTACACCTTC. This gives the protein CAWLQDYGYTF. The chain uses TRBV30 and TRBJ1-2, with TRBD1 as a possible D gene (5 bases). Germline V gives CDR1 GTSNPN, CDR2 SVGIG (reference sequence). CDR3 length: 11 residues. V gave up 5 bases and J gave up 3 bases, with 7 bases separating them.

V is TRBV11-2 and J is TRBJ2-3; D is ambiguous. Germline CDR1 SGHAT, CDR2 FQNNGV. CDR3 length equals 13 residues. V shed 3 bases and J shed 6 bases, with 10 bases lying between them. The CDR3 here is CASSFTASDTQYF. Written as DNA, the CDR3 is TGTGCCAGCAGCTTTACAGCATCCGATACGCAGTATTTT.

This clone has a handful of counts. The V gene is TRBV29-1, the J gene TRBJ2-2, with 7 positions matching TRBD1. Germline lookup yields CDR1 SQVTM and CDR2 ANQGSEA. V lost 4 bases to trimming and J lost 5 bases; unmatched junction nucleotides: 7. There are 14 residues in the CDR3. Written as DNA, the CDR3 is TGCAGCGTTGGCTTAGGGGGCTATACCGGGGAGCTGTTTTTT. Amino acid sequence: CSVGLGGYTGELFF.

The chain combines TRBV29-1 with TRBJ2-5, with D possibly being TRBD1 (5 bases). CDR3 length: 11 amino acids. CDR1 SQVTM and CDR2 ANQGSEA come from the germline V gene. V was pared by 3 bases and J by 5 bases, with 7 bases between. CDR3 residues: CSVEGHETQYF. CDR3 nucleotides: TGCAGCGTTGAGGGGCACGAGACCCAGTACTTC.

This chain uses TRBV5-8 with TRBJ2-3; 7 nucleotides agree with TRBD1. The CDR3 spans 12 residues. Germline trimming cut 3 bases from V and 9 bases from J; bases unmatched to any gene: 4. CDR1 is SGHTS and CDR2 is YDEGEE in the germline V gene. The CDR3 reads CASSWDSSTQYF. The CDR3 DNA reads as TGTGCCAGCAGCTGGGACAGCTCAACGCAGTATTTT.

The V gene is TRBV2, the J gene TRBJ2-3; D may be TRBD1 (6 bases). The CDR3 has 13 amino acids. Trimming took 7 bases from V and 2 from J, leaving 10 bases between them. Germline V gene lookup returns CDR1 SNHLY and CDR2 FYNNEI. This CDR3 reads CASIRTDTDTQYF. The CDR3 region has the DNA TGTGCCAGCATCCGGACAGACACAGATACGCAGTATTTT.